The clone carrying this T cell receptor (beta chain) has a count of ten or more. Its cognate antigen is unknown. This sample was included in a study of T-cell reconstitution after alpha-beta-depleted transplantation in children. CDR1 SGHVS and CDR2 FNYEAQ come from the germline V gene. The CDR3 spans 16 residues. V was clipped by 5 bases and J by 1 base; unmatched bases: 6. Study-wide results and caveats: Alpha-beta T cells about two months after transplant reportedly derived from several hundred expanded graft clones. Some patients owed their high day-60 TCRbeta diversity to surviving recipient T cells and thymic progenitors.

This sample's TCRbeta library carried unique molecular identifier barcodes. TCRdb reprocessed the PCR reads via MiXCR and lists one record per CDR3 protein. The sample lists under 300,000 distinct CDR3 sequences, approximately 10% seen once, with about a quarter in the top ten. The origin of this receptor is a male patient under 10 years old who had a stem cell transplant for chronic granulomatous disease, so the T cells may come from the graft donor. Sample: peripheral blood, taken 180 days after TCRalphabeta/CD19-depleted stem cell transplant. The chain is built from TRBV7-6 and TRBJ2-1; 9 nucleotides align to TRBD1. The chain's CDR3 is CASSLTGGASYNEQFF. As DNA, the CDR3 is TGTGCCAGCAGCCTCACAGGGGGCGCTTCCTACAATGAGCAGTTCTTC.